Each of the 9 T cell receptor beta chains below was sequenced from the same sample in a study of tumor-infiltrating lymphocytes in primary liver carcinoma. The researchers obtained blood RNA from unsorted whole blood and also extracted germline DNA. Production of TCR beta cDNA used about 500 ng total RNA together with a constant-region primer. Three nested multiplex PCR rounds, a slightly modified ARM-PCR, produced the libraries for TCR beta. A C-beta reverse primer and TRBV1-TRBV30 forward primers served in each of the first two PCR rounds, at roughly 10 cycles apiece. TCRdb independently ran MiXCR on the multiplex PCR reads; one entry per CDR3 protein. The table has some 320,000 distinct CDR3 sequences, about 62% seen once. Sequenced: peripheral blood. These receptors originate from a man aged 40-55 years with primary liver carcinoma and hepatitis B virus infection.

Comment on this clonotype: This may be a read error: a much more frequent sequence differs by one nucleotide. The V call is TRBV29-1, the J call TRBJ1-2, with TRBD1 as a possible D gene (6 bases). Germline assignment: CDR1 SQVTM and CDR2 ANQGSEA. The CDR3 spans 12 residues. V lost 7 bases and J 2 bases, leaving 11 bases between the germline ends. The CDR3 nucleotides are TGCAGCGGGGAAGGACAGAACTATGGCTACACCTTC. Its protein is CSGEGQNYGYTF. Combining the CDR3 with reference TRBV29-1 and TRBJ1-2 gives the whole variable domain SAVISQKPSRDICQRGTSLTIQCQVDSQVTMMFWYRQQPGQSLTLIATANQGSEATYESGFVIDKFPISRPNLTFSTLTVSNMSPEDSSIYLCSGEGQNYGYTFGSGTRLTVV.

Comment on this clonotype: Just one base apart from a much larger clone, this may be a read error. The chain uses TRBV6-5 and TRBJ1-5; no reliable D call. The germline V gene encodes CDR1 MNHEY and CDR2 SVGAGI. Deletions cut 8 bases from V and 7 bases from J, with 21 bases between. The CDR3 runs 15 residues. The CDR3 nucleotides are TGTGCCAGCTCCCCCTTATGGGGTTCCGACCAGCCCCAGCATTTT. Encoded protein: CASSPLWGSDQPQHF.

Of note for this clonotype: One junction end disagrees with the germline gene, perhaps due to a read error. The rearrangement uses TRBV13 and TRBJ1-6; 7 bases are a match to TRBD1. This CDR3 has 13 amino acids. CDR1 and CDR2 from the germline V gene are PRHDT and FYEKMQ (reference sequence). In DNA, the CDR3 is TGTGTCAGCAGCTTGGACAGGAATCCACCCCTCCACTTT. This codes for CVSSLDRNPPLHF.

The chain combines TRBV4-2 with TRBJ1-5, with TRBD1 as a possible D gene (6 bases). Germline V gives CDR1 LGHNA, CDR2 YNFKEQ. Trimming removed 2 bases from V and 2 bases from J, with 16 bases in between. The CDR3 spans 17 residues. CDR3 in amino acids: CASSQISGGEGNQPQHF. CDR3 DNA: TGTGCCAGCAGCCAAATTTCCGGGGGCGAGGGCAATCAGCCCCAGCATTTT.

Worth noting for this clonotype: This may stem from a read error, because a much larger clone lies one nucleotide away. The chain is built from TRBV29-1 and TRBJ1-2; D is possibly TRBD1 (5 bases). From germline, CDR1 is SQVTM and CDR2 ANQGSEA. This CDR3 comprises 12 residues. Between the trimmed V and J ends, which lost 7 bases and 6 bases, there was a span of 15 bases. The CDR3 spells CSAPREDNGYTF. For the CDR3, the DNA is TGCAGCGCCCCCAGGGAGGATAATGGCTACACCTTC.

In the case of this clonotype: It may be a read error: a sequence one base away is much more abundant. The chain combines TRBV29-1 with TRBJ2-7; unclear D gene. CDR3 size: 12 residues. Per the germline V gene, CDR1 is SQVTM and CDR2 is ANQGSEA. Trimming stripped 3 bases from V and 5 bases from J, with 11 bases between. CDR3 nucleotides: TGCAGCGTTGACTCCCCGGAGCACGAGCAGTACTTC. It yields the protein CSVDSPEHEQYF.

A word on this clonotype: Possible read error: a much larger clone is one base away. The rearrangement uses TRBV6-2 or TRBV6-3 and TRBJ2-7, with 12 bases that match TRBD2. There are 16 residues in the CDR3. Per the germline V gene, CDR1 is MNHEY and CDR2 is SVGEGT. The CDR3 DNA is TGTGCCAGCAGTCCGCGACTAGCGGGAGTTCCCTACAAGCAGTACTTC. Translation gives CASSPRLAGVPYKQYF.

Regarding this clonotype: Because the CDR3 is missing its conserved closing phenylalanine or tryptophan, this is likely a read error. This chain uses TRBV5-1 with TRBJ2-1; a weak D match, TRBD2 (5 bases). The length of the CDR3 is 13 residues. The V end lost 1 base, the J end lost 6 bases, and 8 bases lay between the germline ends. Germline CDR1 reads SGHRS; CDR2 reads YFSETQ. This CDR3 reads CASSLSGTNEQFL. Written as DNA, the CDR3 is TGCGCCAGCAGCTTGTCGGGAACCAATGAGCAGTTCCTC.

A remark on this clonotype: Being one base from a much bigger clone, this may be a read error. This chain uses TRBV5-4 with TRBJ2-5; D ambiguous. Trimming removed 6 bases at V and 4 bases at J, with 7 bases between. The CDR3 runs to 11 residues. Looked up from germline, CDR1 is SGHNT and CDR2 is YYREEE (reference sequence). The CDR3 sequence is CASTSSETQYF. CDR3 nucleotides: TGTGCCAGCACTTCCTCAGAGACCCAGTACTTC.